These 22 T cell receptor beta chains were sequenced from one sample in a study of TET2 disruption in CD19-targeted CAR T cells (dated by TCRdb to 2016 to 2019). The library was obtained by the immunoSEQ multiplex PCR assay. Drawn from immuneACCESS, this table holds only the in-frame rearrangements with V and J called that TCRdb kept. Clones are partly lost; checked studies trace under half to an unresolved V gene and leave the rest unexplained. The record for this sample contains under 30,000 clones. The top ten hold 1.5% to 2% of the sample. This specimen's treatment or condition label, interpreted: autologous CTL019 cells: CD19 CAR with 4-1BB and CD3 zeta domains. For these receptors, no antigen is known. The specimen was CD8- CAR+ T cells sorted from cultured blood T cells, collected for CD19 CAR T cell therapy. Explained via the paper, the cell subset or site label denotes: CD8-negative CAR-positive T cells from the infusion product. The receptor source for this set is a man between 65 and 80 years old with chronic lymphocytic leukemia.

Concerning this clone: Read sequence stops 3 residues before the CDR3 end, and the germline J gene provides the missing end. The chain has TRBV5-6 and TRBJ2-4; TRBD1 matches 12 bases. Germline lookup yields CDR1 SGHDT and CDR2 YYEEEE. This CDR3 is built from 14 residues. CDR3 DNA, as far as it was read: TGTGCCAGCAGGGGACAGGGGGCTTCGGAGACT. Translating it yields CASRGQGASET. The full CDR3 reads CASRGQGASETQYF.

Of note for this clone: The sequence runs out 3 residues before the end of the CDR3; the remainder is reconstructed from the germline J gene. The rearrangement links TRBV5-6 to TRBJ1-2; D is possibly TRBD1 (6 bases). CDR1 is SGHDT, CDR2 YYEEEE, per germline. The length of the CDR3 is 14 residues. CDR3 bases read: TGTGCCAGCAGCTTGGTGAGGGGGGGTAACGAC. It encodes CASSLVRGGND. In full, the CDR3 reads CASSLVRGGNDYTF.

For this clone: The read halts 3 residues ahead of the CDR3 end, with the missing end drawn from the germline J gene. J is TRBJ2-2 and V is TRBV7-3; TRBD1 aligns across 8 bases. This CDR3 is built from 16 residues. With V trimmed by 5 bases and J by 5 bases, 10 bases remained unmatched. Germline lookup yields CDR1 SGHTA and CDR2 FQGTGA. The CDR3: CASSPWTGSGTGELFF. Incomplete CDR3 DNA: TGTGCCAGCAGCCCCTGGACAGGGTCTGGGACCGGGGAG.

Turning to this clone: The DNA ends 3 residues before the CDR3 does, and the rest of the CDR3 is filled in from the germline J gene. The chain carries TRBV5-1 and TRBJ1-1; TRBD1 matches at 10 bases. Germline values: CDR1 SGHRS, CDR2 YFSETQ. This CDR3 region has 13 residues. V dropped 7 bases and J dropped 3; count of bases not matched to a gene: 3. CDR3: CASGTGVDTEAFF. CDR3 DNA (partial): TGCGCCAGCGGGACAGGGGTGGACACTGAA. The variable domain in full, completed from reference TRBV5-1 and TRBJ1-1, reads KAGVTQTPRYLIKTRGQQVTLSCSPISGHRSVSWYQQTPGQGLQFLFEYFSETQRNKGNFPGRFSGRQFSNSRSEMNVSTLELGDSALYLCASGTGVDTEAFFGQGTRLTVV.

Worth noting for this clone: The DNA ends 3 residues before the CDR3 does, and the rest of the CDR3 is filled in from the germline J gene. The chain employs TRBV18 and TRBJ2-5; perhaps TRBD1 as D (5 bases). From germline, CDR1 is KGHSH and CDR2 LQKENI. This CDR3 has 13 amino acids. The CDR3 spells CASSPGAMDTQYF. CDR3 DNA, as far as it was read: TGTGCCAGCTCACCAGGGGCGATGGATACC.

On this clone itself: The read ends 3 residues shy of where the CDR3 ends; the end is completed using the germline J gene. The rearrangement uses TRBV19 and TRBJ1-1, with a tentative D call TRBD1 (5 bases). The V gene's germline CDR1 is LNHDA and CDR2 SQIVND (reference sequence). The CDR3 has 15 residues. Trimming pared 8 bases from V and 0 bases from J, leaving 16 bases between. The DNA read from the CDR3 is TGTGCCAGTGGCGAACTGGCAGGGATGAACACTGAA. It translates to CASGELAGMNTE. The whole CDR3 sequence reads CASGELAGMNTEAFF.

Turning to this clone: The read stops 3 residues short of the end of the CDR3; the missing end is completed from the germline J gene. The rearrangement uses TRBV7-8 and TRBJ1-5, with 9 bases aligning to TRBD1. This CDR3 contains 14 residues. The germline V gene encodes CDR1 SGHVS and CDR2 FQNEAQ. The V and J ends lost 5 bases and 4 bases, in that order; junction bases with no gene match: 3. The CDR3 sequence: CASSPDRGNQPQHF. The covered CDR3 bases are TGTGCCAGCAGCCCCGACAGGGGGAATCAGCCC.

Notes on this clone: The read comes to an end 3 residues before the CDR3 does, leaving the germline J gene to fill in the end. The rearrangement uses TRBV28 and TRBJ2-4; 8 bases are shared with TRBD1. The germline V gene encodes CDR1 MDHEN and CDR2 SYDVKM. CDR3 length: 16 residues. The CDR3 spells CASSRPRDRYNQPQYF. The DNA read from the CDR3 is TGTGCCAGCAGCCGGCCCCGGGACAGGTATAATCAGCCT.

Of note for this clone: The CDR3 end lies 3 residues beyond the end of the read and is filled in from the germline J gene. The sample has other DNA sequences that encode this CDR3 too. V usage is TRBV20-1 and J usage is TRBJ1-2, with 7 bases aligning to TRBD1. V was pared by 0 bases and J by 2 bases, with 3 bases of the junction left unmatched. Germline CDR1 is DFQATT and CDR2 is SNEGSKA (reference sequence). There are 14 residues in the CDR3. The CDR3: CSARDARGNYGYTF. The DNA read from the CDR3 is TGCAGTGCTAGAGACGCCAGGGGGAACTATGGC.

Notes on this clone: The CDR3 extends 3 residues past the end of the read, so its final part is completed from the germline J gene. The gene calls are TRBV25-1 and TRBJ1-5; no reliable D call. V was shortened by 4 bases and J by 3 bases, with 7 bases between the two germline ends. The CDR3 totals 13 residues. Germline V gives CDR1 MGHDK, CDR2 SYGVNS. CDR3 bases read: TGTGCCAGCAGTGCCGGTCCCAATCAGCCC. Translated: CASSAGPNQP. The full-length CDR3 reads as CASSAGPNQPQHF.

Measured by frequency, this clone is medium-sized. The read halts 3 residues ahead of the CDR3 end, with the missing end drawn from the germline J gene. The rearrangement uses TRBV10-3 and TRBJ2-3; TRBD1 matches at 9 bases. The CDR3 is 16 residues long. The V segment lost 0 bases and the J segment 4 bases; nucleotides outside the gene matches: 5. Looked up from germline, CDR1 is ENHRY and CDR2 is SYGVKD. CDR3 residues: CAISESGQGVADTQYF. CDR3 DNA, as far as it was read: TGTGCCATCAGTGAGTCGGGACAGGGCGTTGCAGATACG.

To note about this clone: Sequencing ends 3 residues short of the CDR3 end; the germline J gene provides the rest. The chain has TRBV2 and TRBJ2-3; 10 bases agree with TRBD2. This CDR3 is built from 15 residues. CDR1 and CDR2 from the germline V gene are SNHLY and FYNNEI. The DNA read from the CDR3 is TGTGCCAGCAGTGAGGCTAGCGGGGGAAAGGGGGCG. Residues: CASSEASGGKGA. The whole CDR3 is CASSEASGGKGAQYF.

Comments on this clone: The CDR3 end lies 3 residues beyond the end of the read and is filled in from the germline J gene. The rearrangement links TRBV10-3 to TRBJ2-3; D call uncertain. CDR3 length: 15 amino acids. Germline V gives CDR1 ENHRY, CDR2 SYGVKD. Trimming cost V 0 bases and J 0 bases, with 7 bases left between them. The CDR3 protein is CAISESVTSTDTQYF. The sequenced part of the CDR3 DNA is TGTGCCATCAGTGAGTCGGTGACTAGCACAGATACG.

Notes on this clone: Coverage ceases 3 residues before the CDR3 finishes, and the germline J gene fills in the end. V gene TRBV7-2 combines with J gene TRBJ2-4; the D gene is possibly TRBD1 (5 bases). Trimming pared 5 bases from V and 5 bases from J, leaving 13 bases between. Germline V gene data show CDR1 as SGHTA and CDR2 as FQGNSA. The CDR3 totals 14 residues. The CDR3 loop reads CASSANRNQNIQYF. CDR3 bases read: TGTGCCAGCAGCGCGAACAGGAACCAAAACATT.

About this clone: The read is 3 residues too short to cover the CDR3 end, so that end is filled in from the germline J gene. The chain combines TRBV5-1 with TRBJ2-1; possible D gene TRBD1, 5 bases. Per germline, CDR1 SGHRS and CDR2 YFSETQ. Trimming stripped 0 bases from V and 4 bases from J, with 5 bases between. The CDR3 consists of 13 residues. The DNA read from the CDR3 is TGCGCCAGCAGCTTGGACAGGTACAATGAG. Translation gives CASSLDRYNE. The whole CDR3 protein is CASSLDRYNEQFF.

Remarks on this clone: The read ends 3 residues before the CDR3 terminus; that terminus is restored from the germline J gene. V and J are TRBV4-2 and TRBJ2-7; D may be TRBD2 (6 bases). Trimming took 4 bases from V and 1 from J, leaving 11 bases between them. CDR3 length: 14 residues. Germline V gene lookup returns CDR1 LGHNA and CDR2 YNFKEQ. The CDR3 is CASSPSGTSYEQYF. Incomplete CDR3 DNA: TGTGCCAGCAGCCCGTCGGGGACTTCCTACGAG.

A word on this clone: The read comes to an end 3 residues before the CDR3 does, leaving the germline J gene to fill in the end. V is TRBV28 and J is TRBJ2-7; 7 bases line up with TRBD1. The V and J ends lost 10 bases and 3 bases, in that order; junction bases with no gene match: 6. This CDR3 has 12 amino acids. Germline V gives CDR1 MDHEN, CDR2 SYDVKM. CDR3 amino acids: CATSGQFYEQYF. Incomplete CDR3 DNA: TGTGCCACTTCGGGACAGTTCTACGAG.

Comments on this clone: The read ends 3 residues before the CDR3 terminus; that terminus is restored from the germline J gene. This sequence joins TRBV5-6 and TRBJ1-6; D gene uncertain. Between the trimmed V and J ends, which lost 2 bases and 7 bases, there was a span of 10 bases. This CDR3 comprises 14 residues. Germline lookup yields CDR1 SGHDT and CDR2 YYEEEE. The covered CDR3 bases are TGTGCCAGCAGCTTCGAGGGCCTAAATTCACCC. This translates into CASSFEGLNSP. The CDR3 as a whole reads CASSFEGLNSPLHF.

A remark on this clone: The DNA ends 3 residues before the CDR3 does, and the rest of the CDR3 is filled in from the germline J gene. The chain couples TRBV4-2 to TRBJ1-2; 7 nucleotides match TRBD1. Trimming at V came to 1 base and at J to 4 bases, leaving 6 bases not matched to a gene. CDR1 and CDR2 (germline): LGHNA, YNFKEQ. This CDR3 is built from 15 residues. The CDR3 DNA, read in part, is TGTGCCAGCAGCCAAGTACAGGGGTGGAGCTATGGC. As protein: CASSQVQGWSYG. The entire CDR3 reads CASSQVQGWSYGYTF.

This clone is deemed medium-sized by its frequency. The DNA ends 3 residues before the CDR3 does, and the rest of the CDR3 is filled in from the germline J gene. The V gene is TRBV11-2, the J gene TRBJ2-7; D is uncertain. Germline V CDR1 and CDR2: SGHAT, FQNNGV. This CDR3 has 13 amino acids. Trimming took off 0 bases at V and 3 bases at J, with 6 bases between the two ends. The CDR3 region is CASSLDNFYEQYF. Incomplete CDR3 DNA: TGTGCCAGCAGCTTAGACAACTTCTACGAG.

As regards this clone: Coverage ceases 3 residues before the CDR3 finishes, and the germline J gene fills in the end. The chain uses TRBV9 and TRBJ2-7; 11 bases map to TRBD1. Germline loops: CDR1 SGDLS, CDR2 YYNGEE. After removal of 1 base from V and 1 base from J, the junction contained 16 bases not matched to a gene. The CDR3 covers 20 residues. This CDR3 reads CASSVSPSIFGTGGSYEQYF. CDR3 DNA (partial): TGTGCCAGCAGCGTATCCCCTTCCATCTTCGGGACAGGGGGATCCTACGAG.

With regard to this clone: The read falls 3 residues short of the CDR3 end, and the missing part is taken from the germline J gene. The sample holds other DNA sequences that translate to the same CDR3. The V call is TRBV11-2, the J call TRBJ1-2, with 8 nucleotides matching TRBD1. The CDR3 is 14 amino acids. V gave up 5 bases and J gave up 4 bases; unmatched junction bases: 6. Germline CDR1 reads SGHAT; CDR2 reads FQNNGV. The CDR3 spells CASSPGQGSYGYTF. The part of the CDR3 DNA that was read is TGTGCCAGCAGCCCAGGACAGGGATCCTATGGC.